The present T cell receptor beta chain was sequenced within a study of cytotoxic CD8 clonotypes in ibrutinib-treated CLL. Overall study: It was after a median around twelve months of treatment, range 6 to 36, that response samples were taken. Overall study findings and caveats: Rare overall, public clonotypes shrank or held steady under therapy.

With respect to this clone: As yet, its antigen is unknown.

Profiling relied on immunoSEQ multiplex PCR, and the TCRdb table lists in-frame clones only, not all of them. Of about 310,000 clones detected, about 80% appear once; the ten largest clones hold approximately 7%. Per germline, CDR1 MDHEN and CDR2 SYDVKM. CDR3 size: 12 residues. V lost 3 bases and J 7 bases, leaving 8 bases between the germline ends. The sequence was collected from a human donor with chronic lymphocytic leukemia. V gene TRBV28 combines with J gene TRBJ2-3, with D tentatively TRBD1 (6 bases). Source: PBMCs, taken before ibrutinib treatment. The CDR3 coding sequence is TGTGCCAGCAGTTTGGGGGCATATACGCAGTATTTT. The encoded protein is CASSLGAYTQYF.